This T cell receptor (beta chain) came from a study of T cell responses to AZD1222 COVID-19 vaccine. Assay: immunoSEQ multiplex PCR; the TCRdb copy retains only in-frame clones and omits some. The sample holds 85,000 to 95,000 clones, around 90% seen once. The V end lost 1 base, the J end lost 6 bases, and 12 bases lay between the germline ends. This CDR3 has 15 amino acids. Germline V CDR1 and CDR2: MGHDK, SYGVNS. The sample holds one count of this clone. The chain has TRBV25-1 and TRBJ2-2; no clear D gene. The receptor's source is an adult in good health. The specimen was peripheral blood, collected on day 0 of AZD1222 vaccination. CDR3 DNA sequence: TGTGCCAGCAGTGAATCCCCCTGGCAGGCCGGGGAGCTGTTTTTT. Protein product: CASSESPWQAGELFF.